This passage covers 2 T cell receptor beta chains from one sample sequenced in a study of graft-versus-host responses after intestinal transplantation. TCRdb's table, derived via immunoSEQ multiplex PCR, lists solely in-frame clones and lacks some. The sample shows roughly 12,000 clones, roughly 83% of them seen only once. This specimen consisted of PBMCs, obtained roughly 310 days after intestinal transplant. Receptor source: a human patient who received an intestinal transplant, so some T cells may come from the graft donor.

The rearrangement joins TRBV5-1 to TRBJ2-7; 11 bases are shared with TRBD2. V lost 5 bases, J lost 3 bases, and 4 bases stayed unmatched. Germline CDR1 and CDR2: SGHRS and YFSETQ. This CDR3 region has 14 residues. CDR3 amino acids: CASRTSGNNYEQYF. CDR3 DNA: TGCGCCAGCAGGACTAGCGGGAACAACTACGAGCAGTACTTC.

The rearrangement joins TRBV27 to TRBJ2-2, with TRBD1 as a possible D gene (5 bases). V was pared by 3 bases and J by 4 bases, with 9 bases between. This CDR3 is built from 14 residues. The V gene's germline CDR1 is MNHEY and CDR2 SMNVEV (reference sequence). DNA of the CDR3: TGTGCCAGCAGTTTGCGGCAGGGCACCGGGGAGCTGTTTTTT. Translation gives CASSLRQGTGELFF.